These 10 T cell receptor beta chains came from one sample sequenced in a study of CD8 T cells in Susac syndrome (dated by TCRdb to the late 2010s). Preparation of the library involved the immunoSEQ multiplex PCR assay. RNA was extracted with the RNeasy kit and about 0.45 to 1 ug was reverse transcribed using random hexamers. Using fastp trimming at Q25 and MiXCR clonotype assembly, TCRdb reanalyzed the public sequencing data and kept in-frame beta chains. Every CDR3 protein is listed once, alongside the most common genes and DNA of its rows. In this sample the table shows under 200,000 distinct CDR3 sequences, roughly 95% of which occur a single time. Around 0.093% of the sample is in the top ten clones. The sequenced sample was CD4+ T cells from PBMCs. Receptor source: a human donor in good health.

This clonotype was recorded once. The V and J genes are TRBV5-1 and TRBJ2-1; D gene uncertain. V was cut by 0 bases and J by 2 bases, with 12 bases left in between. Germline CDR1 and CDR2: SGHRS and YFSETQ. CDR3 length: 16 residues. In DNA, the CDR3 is TGCGCCAGCAGCTTGGGAGCCAGATCTCCCTACAATGAGCAGTTCTTC. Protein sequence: CASSLGARSPYNEQFF.

The CDR3 reads CSVGRTQGSEQYF. As DNA, the CDR3 is TGCAGCGTGGGGAGGACTCAGGGGTCCGAGCAGTACTTC. This chain links TRBV29-1 with TRBJ2-7; D tentatively fits TRBD1 or TRBD2 (6 bases each). The germline CDR1 and CDR2 sequences are SQVTM and ANQGSEA. Trimming removed 6 bases from V and 6 bases from J, with 18 bases in between. The CDR3 is made up of 13 amino acids.

The CDR3 nucleotides are TGCGCCAGCAGCCAAGTTGGGGGACAGGGATCCTACAATGAGCAGTTCTTC. It yields the protein CASSQVGGQGSYNEQFF. This rearrangement joins TRBV4-1 to TRBJ2-1; 9 bases match TRBD1. The junction had 5 bases not matched to a gene; V was cut back by 1 base and J by 1 base. The CDR3 sequence is 17 residues long. Germline lookup yields CDR1 MGHRA and CDR2 YSYEKL.

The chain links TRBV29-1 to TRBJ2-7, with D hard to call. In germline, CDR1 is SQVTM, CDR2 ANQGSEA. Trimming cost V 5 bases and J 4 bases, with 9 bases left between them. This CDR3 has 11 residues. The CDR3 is CSVSTTYEQYF. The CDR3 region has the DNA TGCAGCGTTTCCACGACTTACGAGCAGTACTTC.

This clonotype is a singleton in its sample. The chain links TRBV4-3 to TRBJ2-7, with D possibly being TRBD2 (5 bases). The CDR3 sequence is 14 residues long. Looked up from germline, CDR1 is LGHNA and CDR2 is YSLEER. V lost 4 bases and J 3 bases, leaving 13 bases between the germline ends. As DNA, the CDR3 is TGCGCCAGCAGCCCCGGGGTCCCAAACTACGAGCAGTACTTC. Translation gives CASSPGVPNYEQYF.

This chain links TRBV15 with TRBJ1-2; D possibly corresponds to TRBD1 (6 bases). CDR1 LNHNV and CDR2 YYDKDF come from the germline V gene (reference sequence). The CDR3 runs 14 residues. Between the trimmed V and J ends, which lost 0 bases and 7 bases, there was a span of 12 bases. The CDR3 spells CATSRDRGMGGYTF. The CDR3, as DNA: TGTGCCACCAGCAGAGACAGGGGTATGGGTGGCTACACCTTC.

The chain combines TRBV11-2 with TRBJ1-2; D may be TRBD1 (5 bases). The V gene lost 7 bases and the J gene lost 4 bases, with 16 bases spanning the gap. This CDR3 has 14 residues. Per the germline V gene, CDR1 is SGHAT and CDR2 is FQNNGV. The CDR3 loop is CASIPPGRVYGYTF. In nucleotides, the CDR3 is TGTGCCAGCATCCCCCCGGGGCGCGTCTATGGCTACACCTTC.

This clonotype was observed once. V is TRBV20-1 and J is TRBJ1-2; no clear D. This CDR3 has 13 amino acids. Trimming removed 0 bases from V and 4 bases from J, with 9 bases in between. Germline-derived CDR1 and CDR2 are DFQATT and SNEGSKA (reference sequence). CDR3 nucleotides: TGCAGTGCTAGAGATGGCGCTACCTATGGCTACACCTTC. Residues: CSARDGATYGYTF.

The CDR3 is CSAPEAGDGREQFF. For the CDR3, the DNA is TGCAGTGCCCCGGAAGCGGGAGATGGTCGGGAGCAGTTCTTC. The V gene is TRBV20-1, the J gene TRBJ2-1; 8 nucleotides line up with TRBD2. CDR1 is DFQATT, CDR2 SNEGSKA, per germline (reference sequence). V shed 6 bases, J shed 10 bases, and the junction held 14 bases outside the gene matches. The CDR3 length is 14 residues.

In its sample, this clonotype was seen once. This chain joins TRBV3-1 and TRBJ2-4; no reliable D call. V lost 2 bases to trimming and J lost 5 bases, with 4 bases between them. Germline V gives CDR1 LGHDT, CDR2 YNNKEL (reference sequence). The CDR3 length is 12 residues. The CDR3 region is CASSQTENIQYF. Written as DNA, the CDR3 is TGTGCCAGCAGCCAAACCGAAAACATTCAGTACTTC. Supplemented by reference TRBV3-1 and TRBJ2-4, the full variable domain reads DTAVSQTPKYLVTQMGNDKSIKCEQNLGHDTMYWYKQDSKKFLKIMFSYNNKELIINETVPNRFSPKSPDKAHLNLHINSLELGDSAVYFCASSQTENIQYFGAGTRLSVL.